The source of this T cell receptor beta chain is a study of T-cell memory formation after mild COVID-19. Study outcomes and limitations: Whereas later expanders leaned CD4+, clones contracting day 15 to 85 showed a balanced CD4/CD8 makeup. CD8+ contracting clones occupied EMRA, while CD4+ ones occupied mainly CM and EM.

The CDR3 consists of 15 residues. Germline assignment: CDR1 ENHRY and CDR2 SYGVKD. Between the trimmed V and J ends, which lost 0 bases and 0 bases, there was a span of 5 bases. This clonotype appeared a few times. Its antigen is unknown. TCRdb re-called the 5' RACE reads through MiXCR, storing one row per CDR3 protein. The repertoire includes 220,000 or so distinct CDR3 sequences, about 9.2% of them detected once, and 3% to 4.5% sits in the top ten. The chain is built from TRBV10-3 and TRBJ1-4; D remains unclear. The specimen was PBMCs or a T cell subset sorted from them (not recorded which). The sequence derives from a man in his late teens or twenties who had mild COVID-19 (a few samples of this study predate the infection). Cell type and time point are not known. The CDR3 loop reads CAISESKPTNEKLFF. CDR3 coding DNA: TGTGCCATCAGTGAGTCGAAGCCAACTAATGAAAAACTGTTTTTT.